Listed below are T cell receptor beta chains from one sample, sequenced in a study of blood T cell repertoires in COVID-19. Some clones are missing from TCRdb's copy, which holds only in-frame ones; the method was immunoSEQ multiplex PCR. The sample contains 150,000 to 200,000 clones, approximately 88% of which appear only once. The material sequenced was peripheral blood. The receptors were gathered from an older woman with acute or convalescent COVID-19. Each CDR3 is given with its conserved first and last residue. Each record gives: V gene, CDR3 protein.

TRBV19 CTSSPGLLNVLTF
TRBV6-2/TRBV6-3 CASSQIRTGELFF
TRBV6-5 CASSYDGSSYEQYF
TRBV9 CASSETGGVNTEAFF
TRBV5-6 CASTTQAGSNQPQHF
TRBV13 CASSLRGVGNQPQHF
TRBV7-8 CASSLAAGTGFYNEQFF
TRBV6-5 CASSRTGQETQYF
TRBV27 CASRPRPLTQNEKLFF
TRBV28 CASSTGHGNTEAFF